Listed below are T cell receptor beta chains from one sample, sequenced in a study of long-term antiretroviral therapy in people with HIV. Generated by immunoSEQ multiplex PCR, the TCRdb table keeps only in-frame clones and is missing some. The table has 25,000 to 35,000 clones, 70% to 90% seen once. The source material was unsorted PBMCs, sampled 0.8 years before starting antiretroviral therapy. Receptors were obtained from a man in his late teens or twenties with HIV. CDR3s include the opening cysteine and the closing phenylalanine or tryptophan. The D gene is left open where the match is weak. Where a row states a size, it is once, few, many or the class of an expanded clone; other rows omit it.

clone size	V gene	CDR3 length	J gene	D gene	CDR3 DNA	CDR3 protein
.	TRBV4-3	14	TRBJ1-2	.	TGCGCCAGCAGCCAAGGGGGCGCTTTTCGGGGCTACACCTTC	CASSQGGAFRGYTF
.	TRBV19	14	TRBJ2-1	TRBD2	TGTGCCAGTTCCCCTGGCGGGAGTTTATATGAGCAGTTCTTC	CASSPGGSLYEQFF
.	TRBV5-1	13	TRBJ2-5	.	TGCGCCAGCAGGGTGGAAAGTGGCGAGACCCAGTACTTC	CASRVESGETQYF
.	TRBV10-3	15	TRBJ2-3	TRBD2	TGTGCCATCGGGGGACTAGCGGGAGGGGCGGATACGCAGTATTTT	CAIGGLAGGADTQYF
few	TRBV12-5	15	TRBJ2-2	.	TGTGCTAGTGGCCGAGACGGCTTGAACACCGGGGAGCTGTTTTTT	CASGRDGLNTGELFF
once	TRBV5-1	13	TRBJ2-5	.	TGCGCCAGCAGCTTGGCGGTGGAGGAGACCCAGTACTTC	CASSLAVEETQYF
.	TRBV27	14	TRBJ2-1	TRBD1	TGTGCCAGCAGACCACTCCAGGGGGCCGCTCCCCCCCTCTTC	CASRPLQGAAPPLF
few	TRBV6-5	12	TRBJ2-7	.	TGTGCCAGCAGCCATGACCCCTACGAGCAGTACTTC	CASSHDPYEQYF
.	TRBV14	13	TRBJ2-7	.	TGTGCCAGCAGCCAATTGCAGGGTGTAAAGCAGTACTTC	CASSQLQGVKQYF
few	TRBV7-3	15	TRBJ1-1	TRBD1	TGTGCCAGCAGCTCTCCCGACAGGGGTTCCACTGAAGCTTTCTTT	CASSSPDRGSTEAFF
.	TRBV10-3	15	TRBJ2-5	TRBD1	TGTGCCATCAGTGCATCGACAGGGACCCAAGAGACCCAGTACTTC	CAISASTGTQETQYF
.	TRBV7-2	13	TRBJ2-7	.	TGTGCCAGCAGCCTGGGACGGAACAACGAGCAGTACTTC	CASSLGRNNEQYF
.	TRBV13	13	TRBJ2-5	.	TGTGCCAGCAGCTCGGGTGGGTCGGAGACCCAGTACTTC	CASSSGGSETQYF
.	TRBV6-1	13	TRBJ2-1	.	TGTGCCAGCAGCGACCTACCCTACAATGAGCAGTTCTTC	CASSDLPYNEQFF